This T cell receptor (beta chain) originates from a study of blood T cells in healthy people across ages. Looking at the study overall: Capturing about one barcoded beta molecule per two T cells was achieved by template switching.

The V gene's germline CDR1 is MNHNY and CDR2 SVGAGI (reference sequence). The V and J ends lost 6 bases and 6 bases respectively, with 15 bases between them. The CDR3 length is 13 residues. A sample-barcoded 5' primer and a J-beta primer mix were used in a second PCR of roughly 7 to 12 cycles. A tag from a template-switch adaptor with 12 random nucleotides marked each cDNA molecule. TCRdb independently ran MiXCR on the 5' RACE reads; one entry per CDR3 protein. This sample has about 1,500,000 distinct CDR3 sequences, with approximately 28% found just once. Individuals who donated were healthy Caucasians from Russia aged 6 to 90. Study results and caveats: In older individuals, TCR beta diversity per million T cells was lower, falling roughly linearly with age.

This clonotype showed up many times. Antigen unknown. This sequence originates from a woman under 40 in good health. This chain connects TRBV6-6 to TRBJ2-7; D gene unclear. Sequencing used blood. The CDR3: CASSPARFSEQYF. The DNA of the CDR3 is TGTGCCAGCAGCCCTGCCCGCTTTAGCGAGCAGTACTTC.